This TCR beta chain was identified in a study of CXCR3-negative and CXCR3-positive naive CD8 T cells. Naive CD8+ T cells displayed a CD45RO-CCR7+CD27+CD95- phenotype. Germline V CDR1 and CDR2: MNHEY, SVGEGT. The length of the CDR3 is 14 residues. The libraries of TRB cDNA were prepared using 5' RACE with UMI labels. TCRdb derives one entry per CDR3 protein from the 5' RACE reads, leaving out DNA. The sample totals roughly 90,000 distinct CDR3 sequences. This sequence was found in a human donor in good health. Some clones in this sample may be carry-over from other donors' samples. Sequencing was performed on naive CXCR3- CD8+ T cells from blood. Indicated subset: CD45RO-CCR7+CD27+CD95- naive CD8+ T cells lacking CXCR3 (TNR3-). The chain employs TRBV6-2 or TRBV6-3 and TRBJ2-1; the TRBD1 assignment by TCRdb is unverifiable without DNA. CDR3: CASHRASGFDEQFF.